This TCR beta chain was found in a study of cytotoxic CD8 clonotypes in ibrutinib-treated CLL. CDR1 LNHDA and CDR2 SQIVND come from the germline V gene (reference sequence). The CDR3 is 16 residues long. The V gene lost 2 bases and the J gene lost 7 bases, with 18 bases spanning the gap. Sequencing was performed with immunoSEQ multiplex PCR; in TCRdb, only in-frame clones are kept and a portion is missing. Here the sample spans about 86,000 clones, about 82% being singletons. The chain has TRBV19 and TRBJ2-1, with no clear D. The sequence was collected from a human donor with chronic lymphocytic leukemia. The source material was PBMCs, sampled before ibrutinib treatment. The CDR3 here is CASSIRPPPWLNEQFF. CDR3 coding DNA: TGTGCCAGTAGTATACGCCCCCCACCCTGGCTGAATGAGCAGTTCTTC.